This T cell receptor beta chain was sequenced in a study of OX40 agonist ivuxolimab in advanced cancers. The wider study: The patients received ivuxolimab by intravenous route every 2 weeks at 0.01 to 10 mg/kg. The study enrolled dose-escalation patients with hepatocellular carcinoma, melanoma, renal cell or head and neck cancer. Findings of the study overall: Clonal expansion by week 6 occurred in CD4+ and CD8+ blood T cells (at 0.1 to 3.0 mg/kg).

At baseline, cycle 4 day 1, and cycle 7 day 1, blood was sampled. Profiling relied on immunoSEQ multiplex PCR, and the TCRdb table lists in-frame clones only, not all of them. The sample lists about 69,000 clones; approximately 88% were seen once. Between the trimmed V and J ends, which lost 5 bases and 7 bases, there was a span of 20 bases. The germline V gene encodes CDR1 LNHDA and CDR2 SQIVND (reference sequence). The CDR3 runs 16 residues. Remarks on this clone: Its antigen is undetermined.

This receptor was taken from an adult with an advanced solid tumor such as melanoma, head and neck, liver or kidney cancer. The starting material was CD4+ or CD8+ T cells sorted from blood, obtained in a trial of the OX40 agonist ivuxolimab. The chain has TRBV19 and TRBJ1-4; a weak D match, TRBD1 (6 bases). CDR3 protein: CASSQSGTKVGEKLFF. Here the CDR3 DNA reads TGTGCCAGTAGTCAATCCGGGACAAAGGTCGGTGAAAAACTGTTTTTT.